This T cell receptor (beta chain) was sequenced during a study of blood T cell repertoires in COVID-19. For the study at large: Acute and convalescent COVID-19 specimens originated in the United States, Italy and Spain. PBMCs, B-cell-depleted T cells, or T cells were the source of the cDNA or gDNA that made up the material.

In the study's own analysis: Estimation of nucleated cell counts was performed using reference gene primer amplification. Clones were read by immunoSEQ multiplex PCR, and TCRdb kept only the in-frame ones, dropping some. For V, J and clone size, that table is used; D and trimming come from the DNA. The repertoire has tens of thousands of clones, 88% of them found once; the top ten carry roughly 3.9%. CDR1 and CDR2 from the germline V gene are MGHRA and YSYEKL. The CDR3 is 15 residues long. With 4 bases removed from V and 2 bases from J, the gap between germline ends came to 15 bases. The J gene is TRBJ2-7, the V gene TRBV4-1; D might be TRBD1 (5 bases). The TCR comes from a human donor in a cohort sampled during active COVID-19. Sequencing was done on a sample of peripheral blood. CDR3 coding DNA: TGCGCCAGCAGCCTAACACAGGTTAAGACCTACGAGCAGTACTTC. Encoded protein: CASSLTQVKTYEQYF.